The 2 T cell receptor beta chains given below trace back to one sample, sequenced in a study of blood T cell repertoires in COVID-19. Here immunoSEQ multiplex PCR was the method, and the copy in TCRdb shows in-frame clones only, minus some. The sample has just under 90,000 clones; approximately 79% are singletons. Material for sequencing was peripheral blood. These receptors originate from a woman older than 75 with acute or convalescent COVID-19.

The chain employs TRBV4-2 and TRBJ2-1, with D maybe TRBD2 (6 bases). Germline CDR1 reads LGHNA; CDR2 reads YNFKEQ. The CDR3 is made up of 14 amino acids. V gave up 4 bases and J gave up 9 bases, with 16 bases separating them. CDR3 DNA sequence: TGTGCCAGCAGCCCTGGGGCGGGGCCGGTTGAGCAGTTCTTC. This codes for CASSPGAGPVEQFF.

J is TRBJ1-5 and V is TRBV4-1; D not certain. CDR1 is MGHRA and CDR2 is YSYEKL in the germline V gene. The germline V and J ends were trimmed by 5 bases and 5 bases, with 16 bases remaining between them. The CDR3 is 15 amino acids. The CDR3 DNA sequence: TGCGCCAGCAGCTCCCGGAGAGGCGGGGATCAGCCCCAGCATTTT. This codes for CASSSRRGGDQPQHF.